This is a list of T cell receptor beta chains from one sample in a study of blood T cell repertoires in COVID-19. Repertoires were generated with immunoSEQ multiplex PCR, while TCRdb's copy carries only in-frame clones and drops some. This table has approximately 400,000 clones, approximately 90% appearing once. Sequencing was done on a sample of PBMCs or T cells enriched from blood (not recorded which). All receptors come from a woman in her 40s who had been exposed to COVID-19. CDR3s include the opening cysteine and the closing phenylalanine or tryptophan. Fields, in order: CDR3 protein, CDR3 DNA, D gene, clone size, J gene, V gene. A D gene is named only where the DNA matches it firmly. Part of the rows lack a size; the others show once, few, many or a class for expanded clones.

CASSIDGTGAYEQYF,TGTGCCAGTAGTATCGATGGGACAGGGGCCTACGAGCAGTACTTC,TRBD1,NA,TRBJ2-7,TRBV19
CASSQVRSSYNEQFF,TGTGCCAGCAGCCAAGTGAGGAGCTCCTACAATGAGCAGTTCTTC,NA,NA,TRBJ2-1,TRBV3-1/TRBV3-2
CASKRSQAYYNEQFF,TGTGCCAGCAAACGGTCACAGGCCTATTACAATGAGCAGTTCTTC,NA,NA,TRBJ2-1,TRBV2
CATSRDRGNSYEQYF,TGTGCCACCAGCAGAGATAGGGGCAACTCCTACGAGCAGTACTTC,NA,once,TRBJ2-7,TRBV15
CASSPMDRKLFF,TGTGCCAGCTCACCAATGGACAGGAAACTGTTTTTT,TRBD1,NA,TRBJ1-4,TRBV18
CASHLRVVTGELFF,TGTGCCAGCCATCTCAGGGTGGTAACCGGGGAGCTGTTTTTT,NA,NA,TRBJ2-2,TRBV2
CASKGQGVPGNTIYF,TGTGCCAGCAAGGGACAGGGGGTTCCTGGAAACACCATATATTTT,TRBD1,NA,TRBJ1-3,TRBV25-1
CASSPTPLRQIYSNQPQHF,TGTGCCAGCTCACCGACCCCTTTACGACAGATTTATAGCAATCAGCCCCAGCATTTT,NA,NA,TRBJ1-5,TRBV18
CASRPRTGPPYEQYF,TGTGCCAGCAGGCCCCGGACAGGGCCCCCCTACGAGCAGTACTTC,TRBD1,NA,TRBJ2-7,TRBV28
CASSLGGTSNEQYF,TGTGCCAGCAGCTTAGGCGGGACTAGCAACGAGCAGTACTTC,TRBD2,NA,TRBJ2-7,TRBV7-2
CASSLDGQHNQPQHF,TGCGCCAGCAGCTTGGACGGACAGCACAATCAGCCCCAGCATTTT,NA,NA,TRBJ1-5,TRBV5-1
CASSRTGDRHF,TGTGCCAGCAGTCGAACAGGGGATAGGCATTTT,TRBD1,once,TRBJ1-3,TRBV12-3/TRBV12-4
CASTSGTDYRSSF,TGTGCCAGCACTTCCGGGACAGACTATCGAAGTTCGTTC,TRBD1,NA,TRBJ2-7,TRBV18
CASSPGGLNTGELFF,TGTGCCAGCTCACCTGGGGGACTTAACACCGGGGAGCTGTTTTTT,NA,NA,TRBJ2-2,TRBV18
CASSYTNQNIQYF,TGTGCCAGCAGTTACACTAACCAAAACATTCAGTACTTC,NA,NA,TRBJ2-4,TRBV6-5
CASSKSGDRWDYEQYF,TGTGCCAGCAGCAAATCGGGGGACAGGTGGGACTACGAGCAGTACTTC,TRBD1,once,TRBJ2-7,TRBV2
CATSEYLSGELFF,TGTGCCACCAGTGAATATCTTAGCGGGGAGCTGTTTTTT,NA,NA,TRBJ2-2,TRBV24-1
CASSLSTGGYTF,TGTGCCAGCAGTTTAAGTACGGGTGGCTACACCTTC,NA,NA,TRBJ1-2,TRBV12-3/TRBV12-4
CASSRNQGVQPQHF,TGTGCCAGCAGCCGCAACCAGGGCGTACAGCCCCAGCATTTT,NA,NA,TRBJ1-5,TRBV7-2
CASSLQGRRNTEAFF,TGTGCCAGCAGTTTACAGGGGAGGAGGAACACTGAAGCTTTCTTT,TRBD1,NA,TRBJ1-1,TRBV6-5
CASSLAVNEQFF,TGTGCCAGCAGCTTAGCCGTCAATGAGCAGTTCTTC,NA,NA,TRBJ2-1,TRBV7-9
CAWSPGFYEQYF,TGTGCCTGGAGTCCAGGGTTTTACGAGCAGTACTTC,NA,NA,TRBJ2-7,TRBV30
CASSLLSGFTGEKLFF,TGTGCCAGCAGCTTATTATCGGGATTTACTGGCGAAAAACTGTTTTTT,NA,NA,TRBJ1-4,TRBV7-9
CASSPPWAGVDGYTF,TGTGCCAGTAGTCCCCCATGGGCAGGGGTTGATGGCTACACCTTC,NA,NA,TRBJ1-2,TRBV19
CASTQGLNQPQHF,TGTGCCAGCACACAGGGACTGAATCAGCCCCAGCATTTT,NA,NA,TRBJ1-5,TRBV18
CASSLLGDNYGYTF,TGTGCCAGCAGCTTGTTAGGGGATAACTATGGCTACACCTTC,NA,NA,TRBJ1-2,TRBV5-4
CASSLSGQDEQYF,TGTGCCAGCAGCCTAAGCGGACAGGACGAGCAGTACTTC,TRBD1,once,TRBJ2-7,TRBV7-9
CASSPRGSYNSPLHF,TGTGCCAGCAGCCCCAGGGGTTCCTATAATTCACCCCTCCACTTT,NA,NA,TRBJ1-6,TRBV3-1/TRBV3-2
CASSLDQARKLFF,TGTGCCAGCAGCTTAGATCAGGCCAGAAAACTGTTTTTT,NA,NA,TRBJ1-4,TRBV11-2
CASSLRGTPGNTIYF,TGTGCCAGTAGTCTAAGGGGGACACCGGGAAACACCATATATTTT,NA,NA,TRBJ1-3,TRBV19
CASSLDEGLARSEQFF,TGTGCCAGCAGCTTGGACGAGGGACTAGCGAGGAGTGAGCAGTTCTTC,TRBD2,NA,TRBJ2-1,TRBV5-4
CASTPGGNTEAFF,TGTGCCAGCACCCCCGGGGGGAACACTGAAGCTTTCTTT,NA,NA,TRBJ1-1,TRBV7-9
CASSEGQGARGYTF,TGTGCCAGCAGTGAAGGGCAGGGCGCCCGTGGCTACACCTTC,NA,NA,TRBJ1-2,TRBV6-1
CATSRDQGADTQYF,TGTGCCACCAGCAGAGATCAAGGGGCCGATACGCAGTATTTT,NA,NA,TRBJ2-3,TRBV15
CACSSGGQETQYF,TGTGCCTGCTCCAGCGGGGGACAAGAGACCCAGTACTTC,TRBD2,NA,TRBJ2-5,TRBV30
CARTSGSYNEQFF,TGTGCACGGACTAGCGGATCCTACAATGAGCAGTTCTTC,TRBD2,NA,TRBJ2-1,TRBV30
CASKQGLAGVGEQFF,TGTGCCAGCAAACAGGGACTAGCGGGAGTAGGTGAGCAGTTCTTC,TRBD2,NA,TRBJ2-1,TRBV6-5
CASSSGQGLGYTF,TGCGCCAGCAGCTCGGGACAGGGGTTGGGCTACACCTTC,TRBD1,NA,TRBJ1-2,TRBV5-1
CATSGGGDYEQYF,TGTGCCACCAGTGGGGGGGGAGACTACGAGCAGTACTTC,TRBD2,NA,TRBJ2-7,TRBV24-1
CSVTGIESNEKLFF,TGCAGCGTGACAGGGATAGAGTCTAATGAAAAACTGTTTTTT,TRBD1,once,TRBJ1-4,TRBV29-1
CASSPWEVGMQTQYF,TGTGCCAGCAGCCCGTGGGAGGTTGGGATGCAGACCCAGTACTTC,NA,NA,TRBJ2-5,TRBV9
CATSDSKGNGYTF,TGTGCCACCAGTGATTCAAAGGGGAATGGCTACACCTTC,NA,NA,TRBJ1-2,TRBV24-1
CASTLTGTAYGYTF,TGTGCCAGTACTCTCACCGGGACAGCGTATGGCTACACCTTC,TRBD1,NA,TRBJ1-2,TRBV19
CASSPDPTAKEEAFF,TGTGCCAGCAGCCCAGACCCGACCGCTAAGGAGGAAGCTTTCTTT,NA,NA,TRBJ1-1,TRBV9